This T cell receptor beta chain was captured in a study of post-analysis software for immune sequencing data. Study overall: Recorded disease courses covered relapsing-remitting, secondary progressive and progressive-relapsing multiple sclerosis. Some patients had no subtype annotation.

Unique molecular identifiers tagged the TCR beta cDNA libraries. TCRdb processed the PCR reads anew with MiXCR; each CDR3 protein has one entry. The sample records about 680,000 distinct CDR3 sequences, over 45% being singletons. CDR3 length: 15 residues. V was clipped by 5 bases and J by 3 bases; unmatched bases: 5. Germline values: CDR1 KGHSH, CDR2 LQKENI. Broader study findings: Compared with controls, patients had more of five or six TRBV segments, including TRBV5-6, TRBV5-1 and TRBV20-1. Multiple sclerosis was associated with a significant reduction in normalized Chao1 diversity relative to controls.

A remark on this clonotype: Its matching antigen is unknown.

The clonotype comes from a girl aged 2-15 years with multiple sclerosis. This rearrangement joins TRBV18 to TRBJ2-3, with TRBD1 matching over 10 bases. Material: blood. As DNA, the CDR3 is TGTGCCAGCTCATCCCGGGACAGGGGAACAGATACGCAGTATTTT. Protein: CASSSRDRGTDTQYF.